This T cell receptor beta chain was profiled in a study of cytomegalovirus exposure and HLA in healthy donors. Study conclusions and caveats: Most TCR sequences were uncommon, yet certain public TCRs appeared in many donors. The classifier was said to identify cytomegalovirus status with high specificity and sensitivity.

Repertoires were generated with immunoSEQ multiplex PCR, while TCRdb's copy carries only in-frame clones and drops some. Of over 120,000 clones listed, over 80% are singletons. The CDR3 is 13 amino acids. The J segment lost 7 bases and the V segment lost 6 bases, leaving 4 bases of the junction unmatched. CDR1 and CDR2 from the germline V gene are SNHLY and FYNNEI. Note on this clone: As yet, its antigen is unknown.

Sample: PBMCs. This TCR was recovered from a woman aged 25 to 45 in good health and CMV-seropositive. The rearrangement uses TRBV2 and TRBJ2-2; 8 bases match TRBD1. CDR3 DNA sequence: TGTGCCAGCAGACAGGGGGTCTACGGGGAGCTGTTTTTT. Translation: CASRQGVYGELFF. The full variable domain, in which reference TRBV2 and TRBJ2-2 provide the parts outside the CDR3, is EPEVTQTPSHQVTQMGQEVILRCVPISNHLYFYWYRQILGQKVEFLVSFYNNEISEKSEIFDDQFSVERPDGSNFTLKIRSTKLEDSAMYFCASRQGVYGELFFGEGSRLTVL.